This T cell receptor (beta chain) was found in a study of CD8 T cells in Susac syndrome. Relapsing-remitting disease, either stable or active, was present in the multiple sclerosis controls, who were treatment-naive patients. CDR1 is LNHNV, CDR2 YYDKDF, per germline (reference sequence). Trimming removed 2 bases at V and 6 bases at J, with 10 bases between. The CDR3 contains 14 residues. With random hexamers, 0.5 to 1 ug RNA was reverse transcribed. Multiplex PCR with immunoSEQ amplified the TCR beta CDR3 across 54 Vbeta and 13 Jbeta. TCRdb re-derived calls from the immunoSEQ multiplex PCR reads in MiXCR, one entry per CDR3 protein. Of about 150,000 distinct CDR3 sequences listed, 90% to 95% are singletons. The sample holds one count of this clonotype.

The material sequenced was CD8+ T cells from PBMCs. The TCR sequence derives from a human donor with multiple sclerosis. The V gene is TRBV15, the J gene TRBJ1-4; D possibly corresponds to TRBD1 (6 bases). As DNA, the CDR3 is TGTGCCACCAGCAGAAGGCAGGGGTATGAAAAACTGTTTTTT. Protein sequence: CATSRRQGYEKLFF.